Below, 9 T cell receptor beta chains from the same sample are listed, as sequenced in a study of blood T cell repertoires in COVID-19. The repertoire was sequenced with immunoSEQ multiplex PCR; TCRdb's copy has only in-frame clones and lacks some. This table has about 76,000 clones, 83% appearing once. Sequenced: peripheral blood. These receptors originate from an older man with acute or convalescent COVID-19.

Note on this clone: The same CDR3 can be traced to other DNA sequences in this sample. The V call is TRBV5-1, the J call TRBJ2-2; the match to TRBD1 covers 8 bases. The CDR3 is 15 amino acids. Germline trimming cut 0 bases from V and 4 bases from J; bases unmatched to any gene: 2. In germline, CDR1 is SGHRS, CDR2 YFSETQ. CDR3 DNA sequence: TGCGCCAGCAGCTTGGGACAGGGGATCACCGGGGAGCTGTTTTTT. Amino acids: CASSLGQGITGELFF.

The chain uses TRBV4-1 and TRBJ2-1; 9 bases are a match to TRBD2. J gave up 7 bases and V 5 bases, and 18 bases lay outside the gene matches. The V gene's germline CDR1 is MGHRA and CDR2 YSYEKL. The CDR3 covers 18 residues. The CDR3 DNA follows: TGCGCCAGCAGCAAGCCATTATCAAGTGGCGGGAGGGGGAATGAGCAGTTCTTC. This codes for CASSKPLSSGGRGNEQFF.

This sequence joins TRBV5-6 and TRBJ2-6, with 7 bases matching TRBD1. The germline CDR1 and CDR2 sequences are SGHDT and YYEEEE. The CDR3 loop spans 18 amino acids. With 4 bases clipped from V and 0 bases from J, the junction kept 10 bases outside the gene matches. CDR3 DNA: TGTGCCAGCAGCGCCCCGGGACAGCAGAACTCTGGGGCCAACGTCCTGACTTTC. Translating gives CASSAPGQQNSGANVLTF.

The CDR3 DNA follows: TGTGCCAGCTCACCAGGGTCTAGCGGGAGCTACGAGCAGTACTTC. Protein: CASSPGSSGSYEQYF. The J gene is TRBJ2-7, the V gene TRBV18; 10 bases map to TRBD2. Trimming removed 2 bases from V and 3 bases from J; junction bases left unmatched: 4. This CDR3 is built from 15 residues. Germline CDR1 and CDR2: KGHSH and LQKENI.

This rearrangement joins TRBV10-1 to TRBJ2-1; TRBD1 matches at 12 bases. Per germline, CDR1 WNHNN and CDR2 SYGVQD (reference sequence). The ends lost 6 bases at V and 10 bases at J; junction bases unmatched: 7. There are 14 residues in the CDR3. For the CDR3, the DNA is TGCGCCAGCAGCGCCGGGACAGGGGGCCGGGAGCAGTTCTTC. As protein: CASSAGTGGREQFF.

The chain has TRBV4-3 and TRBJ1-2; a weak D match, TRBD1 (5 bases). Germline assignment: CDR1 LGHNA and CDR2 YSLEER. V was trimmed by 1 base and J by 4 bases, leaving 10 bases between them. This CDR3 has 14 residues. CDR3 bases: TGCGCCAGCAGCCAAGCCGTAACAGGCTATGGCTACACCTTC. Translated, it gives CASSQAVTGYGYTF.

This rearrangement joins TRBV27 to TRBJ1-2, with D maybe TRBD1 (5 bases). This CDR3 region has 14 residues. V was shortened by 6 bases and J by 7 bases, with 18 bases between the two germline ends. CDR1 MNHEY and CDR2 SMNVEV come from the germline V gene (reference sequence). The CDR3 nucleotides are TGTGCCAGCAGCGCGACCCAGGGTAGGGGTGGCTACACCTTC. It encodes CASSATQGRGGYTF.

The J gene is TRBJ1-1, the V gene TRBV7-9; TRBD1 matches 8 bases. Germline CDR1 reads SEHNR; CDR2 reads FQNEAQ (reference sequence). V lost 5 bases to trimming and J lost 4 bases; unmatched junction nucleotides: 9. The CDR3 runs 15 residues. The CDR3 spells CASSRYGQGGTEAFF. The CDR3 nucleotides read TGTGCCAGCAGCAGGTACGGACAGGGAGGCACTGAAGCTTTCTTT.

The gene calls are TRBV7-8 and TRBJ1-5; D is uncertain. V gave up 3 bases and J gave up 2 bases, with 11 bases separating them. This CDR3 is built from 15 residues. The V gene's germline CDR1 is SGHVS and CDR2 FQNEAQ. CDR3 nucleotides: TGTGCCAGCAGCTTTTTTCAGGATGGCAATCAGCCCCAGCATTTT. This gives the protein CASSFFQDGNQPQHF. The whole variable domain, filled in from reference TRBV7-8 and TRBJ1-5, reads GAGVSQSPRYKVAKRGQDVALRCDPISGHVSLFWYQQALGQGPEFLTYFQNEAQLDKSGLPSDRFFAERPEGSVSTLKIQRTQQEDSAVYLCASSFFQDGNQPQHFGDGTRLSIL.